The 13 T cell receptor beta chains in this list originate from one sample, sequenced in a study of blood T cell repertoires in COVID-19 (dated by TCRdb to the early 2020s). The method was the immunoSEQ multiplex PCR assay. TCRdb re-hosts the immuneACCESS table, in-frame sequences only. Its copies lack some clones; in the studies checked, an unresolved V gene accounts for under half of them, and the cause for the rest is not known. This sample is represented by 140,000 or so clones; about nine tenths of them were singletons. The ten largest clones take up over 0.8% of the sample. Sequences were obtained from peripheral blood. The receptors were sampled from a woman aged 45 to 65 with acute or convalescent COVID-19.

The chain's CDR3 is CAISASTGENTEAFF. The CDR3 bases are TGTGCCATCAGTGCCTCGACAGGGGAGAACACTGAAGCTTTCTTT. The chain is built from TRBV10-3 and TRBJ1-1; TRBD1 agrees at 8 bases. The germline CDR1 and CDR2 sequences are ENHRY and SYGVKD. Trimming took 4 bases from V and 1 from J; bases not matched to a gene: 5. CDR3 length: 15 residues.

This clone was observed a few times. V and J are TRBV27 and TRBJ1-3; 7 bases are a match to TRBD1. The trim removed 6 bases at V and 4 bases at J, leaving 3 bases unmatched. CDR3 length equals 13 residues. Germline-derived CDR1 and CDR2 are MNHEY and SMNVEV (reference sequence). This CDR3 reads CASRPDRGNTIYF. The CDR3 region has the DNA TGTGCCAGCAGACCGGACAGGGGAAACACCATATATTTT.

V gene TRBV28 combines with J gene TRBJ1-5; D gene uncertain. The V and J ends lost 2 bases and 2 bases respectively, with 10 bases between them. Germline V gene lookup returns CDR1 MDHEN and CDR2 SYDVKM. This CDR3 region has 15 residues. CDR3 region: CASSLAGKGNQPQHF. The CDR3, as DNA: TGTGCCAGCAGTTTAGCGGGGAAAGGCAATCAGCCCCAGCATTTT.

The rearrangement uses TRBV29-1 and TRBJ1-1; D not resolved. V lost 5 bases and J lost 5, with 18 bases in between. The germline V gene encodes CDR1 SQVTM and CDR2 ANQGSEA. This CDR3 has 14 amino acids. The chain's CDR3 is CSVRPRGLVTEAFF. In DNA form, the CDR3 reads TGCAGCGTTCGTCCCCGGGGATTGGTAACTGAAGCTTTCTTT.

This sequence joins TRBV21-1 and TRBJ1-5; TRBD1, the D gene given by the table, was not confirmed from the DNA. TRBV21-1 is a pseudogene segment. There are 17 residues in the CDR3. CDR3 residues: CASSKRNRDRPGQPQHF. The CDR3, as DNA: TGTGCCAGCAGCAAGCGCAACCGGGACAGGCCGGGTCAGCCCCAGCATTTT.

V usage is TRBV14 and J usage is TRBJ2-3; TRBD1 might be the D (5 bases). The CDR3 is 15 amino acids. With 4 bases removed from V and 0 bases from J, the gap between germline ends came to 11 bases. From germline, CDR1 is SGHDN and CDR2 FVKESK. The DNA for the CDR3 is TGTGCCAGCAGCCTCTTACAGGTTAGCACAGATACGCAGTATTTT. The encoded protein is CASSLLQVSTDTQYF. Full variable domain (remainder filled in from reference TRBV14 and TRBJ2-3): EAGVTQFPSHSVIEKGQTVTLRCDPISGHDNLYWYRRVMGKEIKFLLHFVKESKQDESGMPNNRFLAERTGGTYSTLKVQPAELEDSGVYFCASSLLQVSTDTQYFGPGTRLTVL.

The chain links TRBV30 to TRBJ1-5, with a possible D match to TRBD1 (5 bases). The CDR3 runs to 14 residues. Germline CDR1 GTSNPN, CDR2 SVGIG (reference sequence). Trimming took 0 bases from V and 6 from J, leaving 12 bases between them. In DNA, the CDR3 is TGTGCCTGGAGTGTAGGTAGGGGAGGTCAGCCCCAGCATTTT. Residues: CAWSVGRGGQPQHF. The full variable domain, its missing parts supplied by reference TRBV30 and TRBJ1-5, is SQTIHQWPATLVQPVGSPLSLECTVEGTSNPNLYWYRQAAGRGLQLLFYSVGIGQISSEVPQNLSASRPQDRQFILSSKKLLLSDSGFYLCAWSVGRGGQPQHFGDGTRLSIL.

This clone is a singleton in its sample. The V call is TRBV4-2, the J call TRBJ2-7, with D possibly being TRBD2 (6 bases). CDR3 length: 15 residues. V lost 1 base, J lost 7 bases, and 17 bases lay in between. From germline, CDR1 is LGHNA and CDR2 YNFKEQ. CDR3 sequence reads: CASSQGPGTEGEQYF. The CDR3 DNA reads as TGTGCCAGCAGCCAAGGCCCCGGGACTGAGGGGGAGCAGTACTTC.

This clone was counted a few times. The CDR3 loop reads CASNQRQGTYGYTF. CDR3 sequence (DNA): TGTGCCAGTAATCAACGACAGGGGACCTATGGCTACACCTTC. The chain links TRBV19 to TRBJ1-2; TRBD1 matches at 8 bases. The germline CDR1 and CDR2 sequences are LNHDA and SQIVND (reference sequence). CDR3 length equals 14 residues. Germline trimming cut 7 bases from V and 4 bases from J; bases unmatched to any gene: 8.

This chain joins TRBV6-4 and TRBJ2-6, with 9 bases matching TRBD1. The V segment lost 4 bases and the J segment 4 bases; nucleotides outside the gene matches: 5. The CDR3 runs to 16 residues. Germline assignment: CDR1 MRHNA and CDR2 SNTAGT. The CDR3, as DNA: TGTGCCAGCAGTGCCGACAGGGGGGGCGGGGCCAACGTCCTGACTTTC. Its translation is CASSADRGGGANVLTF.

The chain is built from TRBV5-1 and TRBJ2-2; 7 bases fit TRBD2. Per the germline V gene, CDR1 is SGHRS and CDR2 is YFSETQ. Trimming at V came to 4 bases and at J to 7 bases, leaving 4 bases not matched to a gene. The CDR3 runs to 13 residues. The CDR3 loop is CASSMRGNGELFF. The CDR3 nucleotides read TGCGCCAGCAGCATGCGGGGGAACGGGGAGCTGTTTTTT.

This clone was detected only a few times. This rearrangement joins TRBV19 to TRBJ1-6; possible D gene TRBD1, 5 bases. The CDR3 covers 13 residues. Trimming removed 7 bases at V and 7 bases at J, with 11 bases between. CDR1 LNHDA and CDR2 SQIVND come from the germline V gene (reference sequence). The CDR3 loop reads CASNDSGNSPLHF. In nucleotides, the CDR3 is TGTGCCAGTAACGACTCAGGGAATTCACCCCTCCACTTT.

As regards this clone: The same CDR3 arises from other DNA sequences in this sample as well. The J gene is TRBJ2-1, the V gene TRBV7-3, with 8 bases that match TRBD1. The V gene end was trimmed by 2 bases and the J gene end by 6 bases; junction bases not matched to a gene: 0. Germline CDR1 SGHTA, CDR2 FQGTGA. The CDR3 consists of 13 residues. CDR3 nucleotides: TGTGCCAGCAGCTTACAGGGGGCCAATGAGCAGTTCTTC. Protein: CASSLQGANEQFF.